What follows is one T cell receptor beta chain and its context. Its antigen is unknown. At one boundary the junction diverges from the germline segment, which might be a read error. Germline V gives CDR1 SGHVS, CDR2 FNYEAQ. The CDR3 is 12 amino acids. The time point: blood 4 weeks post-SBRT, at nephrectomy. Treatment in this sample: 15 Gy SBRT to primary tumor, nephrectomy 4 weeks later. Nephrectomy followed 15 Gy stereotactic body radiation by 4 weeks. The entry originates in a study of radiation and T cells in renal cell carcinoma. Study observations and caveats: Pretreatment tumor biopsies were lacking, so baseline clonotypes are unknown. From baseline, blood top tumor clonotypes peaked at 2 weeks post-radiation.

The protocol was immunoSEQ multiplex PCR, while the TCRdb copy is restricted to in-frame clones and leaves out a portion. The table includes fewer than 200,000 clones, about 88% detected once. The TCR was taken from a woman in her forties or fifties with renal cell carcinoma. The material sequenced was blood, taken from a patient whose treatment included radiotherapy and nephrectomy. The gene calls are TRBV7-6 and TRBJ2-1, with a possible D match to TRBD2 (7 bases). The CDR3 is CASSLDEGGPVF. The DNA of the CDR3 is TGTGCCAGCAGCTTAGATGAGGGGGGGCCGGTCTTC. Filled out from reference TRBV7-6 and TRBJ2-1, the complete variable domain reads GAGVSQSPRYKVTKRGQDVALRCDPISGHVSLYWYRQALGQGPEFLTYFNYEAQQDKSGLPNDRFSAERPEGSISTLTIQRTEQRDSAMYRCASSLDEGGPVFGPGTRLTVL.